A single TCR beta chain is shown here with its context. As yet, its antigen is unknown. The junction and the germline gene differ at one end; a read error may be behind it. This entry belongs to a study of cytomegalovirus exposure and HLA in healthy donors. The study's findings and limits: An observed cluster of highly shared sequence variants was recorded as a likely sequencing artifact. For TCR beta chains, V- and J-gene trimming was later linked to a missense DCLRE1C variant. TRBV6-2, TRBV6-3 and other indistinguishable V segments were excluded. The study flagged fewer than 200 TCR beta chains as cytomegalovirus-associated.

A multiplex PCR was run with 60 Vbeta primers and 13 Jbeta primers. TCRdb's copy holds only in-frame clones and misses some; the assay was immunoSEQ multiplex PCR. The table shows around 140,000 clones, with about 76% occurring only once. Germline-derived CDR1 and CDR2 are SSHAT and FNYEAQ (reference sequence). The CDR3 has 16 residues. The TCR originated in a male donor in good health and CMV-seronegative. V gene TRBV7-7 combines with J gene TRBJ2-5; TRBD1 might be the D (6 bases). Source material: PBMCs. CDR3 in amino acids: CASSLGQGPVQETQYF. The CDR3 bases are TGTGCTAGCAGCTTAGGGCAGGGGCCCGTCCAAGAGACCCAGTACTTC. The variable domain in full, with the rest retrieved from reference TRBV7-7 and TRBJ2-5, is GAGVSQSPRYKVTKRGQDVTLRCDPISSHATLYWYQQALGQGPEFLTYFNYEAQPDKSGLPSDRFSAERPEGSISTLTIQRTEQRDSAMYRCASSLGQGPVQETQYFGPGTRLLVL.